Listed below are T cell receptor beta chains from one sample, sequenced in a study of early T cells in non-severe SARS-CoV-2 infection. In TCRdb, the 5' RACE reads were re-called with MiXCR into one record per CDR3 protein. The data hold 25,000 to 35,000 distinct CDR3 sequences, with 3% to 5% observed a single time. Material for sequencing was whole blood. All receptors come from an adult who was a healthcare worker with PCR-confirmed SARS-CoV-2 infection or an uninfected control (not recorded which). The CDR3 runs from the conserved cysteine through the conserved F or W. Some rows have no size entry. The others give once, few or many, or a class for an expanded clone.

J gene,clone size,V gene,CDR3 protein
TRBJ2-1,many,TRBV24-1,CATSDSLAGLYNEQFF
TRBJ1-1,few,TRBV5-1,CASSLVRRRDTEAFF
TRBJ1-1,many,TRBV6-1,CASSWGTMNTEAFF
TRBJ2-5,many,TRBV5-1,CASSLLTGPQETQYF
TRBJ1-1,many,TRBV5-1,CASSLDRPNTEAFF
TRBJ1-2,NA,TRBV27,CASSASGTGAGYTF
TRBJ1-4,many,TRBV7-9,CASSLGRGLSLGTNEKLFF
TRBJ2-7,many,TRBV20-1,CSARPKAFPYEQYF
TRBJ2-2,medium-sized,TRBV11-2,CASSPGTNTGELFF
TRBJ2-5,NA,TRBV7-7,CASSSSGLGETQYF
TRBJ2-3,many,TRBV5-4,CASSPGLAGGRTDTQYF
TRBJ2-1,many,TRBV5-1,CASSGDRGPYNEQFF
TRBJ1-2,many,TRBV6-6,CASRSRVYGYTF
TRBJ2-1,few,TRBV6-2/TRBV6-3,CASSSGQVGGNEQFF
TRBJ2-2,many,TRBV7-9,CASSETGELFF
TRBJ1-2,few,TRBV5-6,CASSGDRGSYGYTF
TRBJ1-5,many,TRBV6-1,CATLDRSNQPQHF
TRBJ1-2,few,TRBV6-4,CASCDSAGSVYGYTF
TRBJ2-3,medium-sized,TRBV12-5,CASGSTDTQYF
TRBJ2-7,few,TRBV20-1,CSARDPKGTGGYEQYF
TRBJ1-2,many,TRBV6-5,CATTPGGSGVYGYTF
TRBJ2-2,NA,TRBV6-6,CASSYLGGELFF
TRBJ1-6,many,TRBV19,CASSQGNNSPLHF
TRBJ2-3,few,TRBV5-1,CASSLAAGGPDTQYF
TRBJ2-7,many,TRBV12-3/TRBV12-4,CASSRYGTGSYEQYF
TRBJ2-1,many,TRBV7-9,CASSQTRPSALGEQFF
TRBJ1-5,many,TRBV21-1,CASINGGDQPQHF
TRBJ2-2,few,TRBV11-3,CASSVGLLVDPGELFF
TRBJ2-5,many,TRBV7-3,CASSLTSGGTATQYF
TRBJ2-4,many,TRBV7-8,CATLSGTGILAKNIQYF
TRBJ1-2,many,TRBV7-8,CASSAPRDSVNYGYTF
TRBJ1-1,many,TRBV5-1,CASSFGRGEAFF
TRBJ1-1,medium-sized,TRBV5-1,CASSFSTMLEEKAFF
TRBJ1-3,many,TRBV20-1,CSAADRVNRNTIYF
TRBJ2-1,many,TRBV24-1,CATSDSSPGLSSYNEQFF
TRBJ2-5,many,TRBV5-1,CASSDGLAETQYF
TRBJ2-7,few,TRBV6-5,CASSTAGQRTYEQYF
TRBJ2-5,many,TRBV7-7,CASSPSGISGGETQYF
TRBJ1-6,many,TRBV20-1,CSARDRGQGSTYNSPLHF
TRBJ1-6,NA,TRBV18,CASSPEGDSPLHF
TRBJ2-5,many,TRBV7-2,CASSRSPKETQYF
TRBJ2-2,many,TRBV7-9,CASSSGTGSGELFF
TRBJ1-5,NA,TRBV6-6,CASSYGADSNQPQHF
TRBJ2-3,medium-sized,TRBV11-2,CASSLGAGSTDTQYF
TRBJ2-1,few,TRBV6-1,CASTGGYNEQFF
TRBJ2-3,NA,TRBV10-3,CAIRGGGAKEDTQYF
TRBJ1-2,many,TRBV12-5,CASGLGRDRDFYNYGYTF
TRBJ1-3,many,TRBV7-9,CASSTDRASGNTIYF
TRBJ2-2,NA,TRBV2,CASRSEKTGMNTGELFF